The rows below give T cell receptor beta chains drawn from one sample of a study of shared clonotypes between healthy human individuals. Profiling relied on immunoSEQ multiplex PCR, and the TCRdb table lists in-frame clones only, not all of them. The sample includes roughly 1 million clones, roughly 80% seen only once; the top ten take 1.2% to 1.5%. Material: memory CD4+ T cells sorted from blood. The receptor set was obtained from a young man in good health. Each CDR3 is given with its conserved first and last residue. Each record gives: V gene, D gene, J gene, clone size, CDR3 DNA, CDR3 protein. D genes are given only for firm matches. Only some rows state a clone size, as once, few, many or a class for expanded clones.

v_call: TRBV6-6; d_call: NA; j_call: TRBJ1-2; clone_size: NA; cdr3_nt: TGTGCCAGCAGCGAATCCGGCGGCTACACCTTC; cdr3_aa: CASSESGGYTF
v_call: TRBV9; d_call: NA; j_call: TRBJ2-1; clone_size: few; cdr3_nt: TGTGCCAGCAGCGTAGCCCCCCCCCTAGGCAGCTCCTACAATGAGCAGTTCTTC; cdr3_aa: CASSVAPPLGSSYNEQFF
v_call: TRBV18; d_call: TRBD1; j_call: TRBJ2-1; clone_size: NA; cdr3_nt: TGTGCCAGCTCACCAAGGGACAGGTTAGCTGAGCAGTTCTTC; cdr3_aa: CASSPRDRLAEQFF
v_call: TRBV10-3; d_call: TRBD1; j_call: TRBJ2-7; clone_size: few; cdr3_nt: TGTGCCATCAGCCGTGGGACAGACTACGAGCAGTACTTC; cdr3_aa: CAISRGTDYEQYF
v_call: TRBV25-1; d_call: NA; j_call: TRBJ2-5; clone_size: few; cdr3_nt: TGTGCCAGCAGTGGCACAGTTTTAGGGACCCAGTACTTC; cdr3_aa: CASSGTVLGTQYF
v_call: TRBV18; d_call: NA; j_call: TRBJ2-7; clone_size: NA; cdr3_nt: TGTGCCAGCTCACTCCTCAGCTCCTACGAGCAGTACTTC; cdr3_aa: CASSLLSSYEQYF
v_call: TRBV7-9; d_call: NA; j_call: TRBJ2-1; clone_size: NA; cdr3_nt: TGTGCCAGCAGCCGAACTAACAATGAGCAGTTCTTC; cdr3_aa: CASSRTNNEQFF
v_call: TRBV18; d_call: NA; j_call: TRBJ2-3; clone_size: once; cdr3_nt: TGTGCCAGCTCACCCTCGACAGGTTTCCGCACAGATACGCAGTATTTT; cdr3_aa: CASSPSTGFRTDTQYF
v_call: TRBV18; d_call: TRBD1; j_call: TRBJ1-3; clone_size: once; cdr3_nt: TGTGCCAGCTCACCAACTACTGTGGGACAGCTTGACTTTCGAAACACCATATATTTT; cdr3_aa: CASSPTTVGQLDFRNTIYF
v_call: TRBV18; d_call: NA; j_call: TRBJ1-5; clone_size: NA; cdr3_nt: TGTGCCAGCTCACCACAAACCCAGGGCGGCCAGCCCCAGCATTTT; cdr3_aa: CASSPQTQGGQPQHF
v_call: TRBV5-1; d_call: TRBD1; j_call: TRBJ1-3; clone_size: NA; cdr3_nt: TGCGCCAGCAGTTCTCCCGGACAGGGGGACACCATATATTTT; cdr3_aa: CASSSPGQGDTIYF
v_call: TRBV10-3; d_call: NA; j_call: TRBJ1-5; clone_size: once; cdr3_nt: TGTGCCATCAGTGAGTCGAGGGGCGGCCAGCCCCAGCATTTT; cdr3_aa: CAISESRGGQPQHF
v_call: TRBV7-9; d_call: NA; j_call: TRBJ2-3; clone_size: NA; cdr3_nt: TGTGCCAGCATGAAGCGGGCCCCCTTGGATACGCAGTATTTT; cdr3_aa: CASMKRAPLDTQYF
v_call: TRBV11-2; d_call: NA; j_call: TRBJ1-6; clone_size: NA; cdr3_nt: TGTGCCAGCAGCTTAGACGGGGCCCAGAGTCTCCTCCACTTT; cdr3_aa: CASSLDGAQSLLHF
v_call: TRBV7-7; d_call: TRBD1; j_call: TRBJ2-5; clone_size: NA; cdr3_nt: TGTGCTAGCAGCTTAGGGGCCGGGACAGGGGGCGAAGAGACCCAGTACTTC; cdr3_aa: CASSLGAGTGGEETQYF
v_call: TRBV5-4; d_call: NA; j_call: TRBJ1-4; clone_size: NA; cdr3_nt: TGTGCCAGCAGCCGTACAGGGTCAACTAATGAAAAACTGTTTTTT; cdr3_aa: CASSRTGSTNEKLFF
v_call: TRBV18; d_call: NA; j_call: TRBJ2-7; clone_size: NA; cdr3_nt: TGTGCCAGCTCAACTGTACGAGAGGACGAGCAGTACTTC; cdr3_aa: CASSTVREDEQYF
v_call: TRBV29-1; d_call: TRBD1; j_call: TRBJ1-6; clone_size: few; cdr3_nt: TGCAGCGTTGGGGACAGGGATTCCTCACCCCTCCACTTT; cdr3_aa: CSVGDRDSSPLHF
v_call: TRBV19; d_call: NA; j_call: TRBJ1-4; clone_size: NA; cdr3_nt: TGTGCCAGTAGTATCTTGGGACAAGAGGGAGAAAAACTGTTTTTT; cdr3_aa: CASSILGQEGEKLFF
v_call: TRBV18; d_call: TRBD2; j_call: TRBJ2-5; clone_size: NA; cdr3_nt: TGTGCCAGCTCACCCAGACAGCGGGAGGGCCCAGAGACCCAGTACTTC; cdr3_aa: CASSPRQREGPETQYF
v_call: TRBV5-4; d_call: TRBD2; j_call: TRBJ2-1; clone_size: NA; cdr3_nt: TGTGCCAGCAGCTATGGACTAGATGACGAGCAGTTCTTC; cdr3_aa: CASSYGLDDEQFF
v_call: TRBV9; d_call: TRBD2; j_call: TRBJ2-1; clone_size: NA; cdr3_nt: TGTGCCAGCAGCGTAGGAGGGACTAGCGGGAGTTCCTACAATGAGCAGTTCTTC; cdr3_aa: CASSVGGTSGSSYNEQFF
v_call: TRBV7-9; d_call: TRBD2; j_call: TRBJ2-3; clone_size: NA; cdr3_nt: TGTGCCAGCAGCAAGGGACTAGCGGGAGGAATTATACAGCAGTATTTT; cdr3_aa: CASSKGLAGGIIQQYF
v_call: TRBV2; d_call: TRBD1; j_call: TRBJ1-4; clone_size: NA; cdr3_nt: TGTGCCAGCAGTCTGACAGGGAAAAATGAAAAACTGTTTTTT; cdr3_aa: CASSLTGKNEKLFF
v_call: TRBV5-1; d_call: NA; j_call: TRBJ2-1; clone_size: NA; cdr3_nt: TGCGCCAGCAGCTTGGTAGGGGGAGGAGGCAATGAGCAGTTCTTC; cdr3_aa: CASSLVGGGGNEQFF
v_call: TRBV5-1; d_call: NA; j_call: TRBJ1-3; clone_size: NA; cdr3_nt: TGCGCCAGCAGCTACGGCCCTGGAAACACCATATATTTT; cdr3_aa: CASSYGPGNTIYF
v_call: TRBV30; d_call: TRBD1; j_call: TRBJ1-1; clone_size: NA; cdr3_nt: TGTGCCTGGGCCCCCGGGACAGCTGGTGAAGCTTTCTTT; cdr3_aa: CAWAPGTAGEAFF
v_call: TRBV11-2; d_call: NA; j_call: TRBJ2-3; clone_size: NA; cdr3_nt: TGTGCCAGCAGCCAAAGCGGGCCAAGCACAGATACGCAGTATTTT; cdr3_aa: CASSQSGPSTDTQYF
v_call: TRBV25-1; d_call: TRBD1; j_call: TRBJ2-7; clone_size: once; cdr3_nt: TGTGCCAGCACTTTGACAGGGTCGAGGGAGCAGTACTTC; cdr3_aa: CASTLTGSREQYF
v_call: TRBV5-5; d_call: NA; j_call: TRBJ2-7; clone_size: NA; cdr3_nt: TGTGCCAGCAGCTTGGACGGGGTCTACGAGCAGTACTTC; cdr3_aa: CASSLDGVYEQYF
v_call: TRBV6-5; d_call: NA; j_call: TRBJ2-5; clone_size: NA; cdr3_nt: TGTGCCAGCAGTTCCGGGGCGGCCCGAGAGACCCAGTACTTC; cdr3_aa: CASSSGAARETQYF
v_call: TRBV5-1; d_call: NA; j_call: TRBJ2-3; clone_size: NA; cdr3_nt: TGCGCCAGCAGCTTGGGGCACAGCGGAGGGGATACGCAGTATTTT; cdr3_aa: CASSLGHSGGDTQYF
v_call: TRBV28; d_call: NA; j_call: TRBJ2-5; clone_size: NA; cdr3_nt: TGTGCCAGCAGAGAAGGACACCCACAAGAGACCCAGTACTTC; cdr3_aa: CASREGHPQETQYF
v_call: TRBV7-7; d_call: TRBD1; j_call: TRBJ2-7; clone_size: few; cdr3_nt: TGTGCTAGCAGTACCGGGACAGGGGGCGAGCAGTACTTC; cdr3_aa: CASSTGTGGEQYF
v_call: TRBV7-9; d_call: TRBD1; j_call: TRBJ2-4; clone_size: NA; cdr3_nt: TGTGCCAGCAGCAAAACCGGGACAGGGAGAGCCAAAAACATTCAGTACTTC; cdr3_aa: CASSKTGTGRAKNIQYF
v_call: TRBV7-2; d_call: NA; j_call: TRBJ1-3; clone_size: NA; cdr3_nt: TGTGCCAGCAGAAGCAGCGGGGCAACTGGAAACACCATATATTTT; cdr3_aa: CASRSSGATGNTIYF
v_call: TRBV6-1; d_call: NA; j_call: TRBJ2-3; clone_size: once; cdr3_nt: TGTGCCAGCAGTGAAGGGGTAGCCCCCACAGATACGCAGTATTTT; cdr3_aa: CASSEGVAPTDTQYF
v_call: TRBV5-1; d_call: NA; j_call: TRBJ2-1; clone_size: NA; cdr3_nt: TGCGCCAGCAGCTTGGTGGGGCTCTCTTACAATGAGCAGTTCTTC; cdr3_aa: CASSLVGLSYNEQFF
v_call: TRBV5-1; d_call: NA; j_call: TRBJ2-4; clone_size: many; cdr3_nt: TGCGCCAGCAGCTTGGAGATAGGGTCGGCCAAAAACATTCAGTACTTC; cdr3_aa: CASSLEIGSAKNIQYF
v_call: TRBV7-2; d_call: NA; j_call: TRBJ2-3; clone_size: few; cdr3_nt: TGTGCCAGCAGCTTAGCAGGGTTTGACGATACGCAGTATTTT; cdr3_aa: CASSLAGFDDTQYF
v_call: TRBV2; d_call: TRBD1; j_call: TRBJ2-7; clone_size: NA; cdr3_nt: TGTGCCAGCAGTAACGTGGGACAGGGGGCCTACGAGCAGTACTTC; cdr3_aa: CASSNVGQGAYEQYF
v_call: TRBV18; d_call: NA; j_call: TRBJ2-5; clone_size: few; cdr3_nt: TGTGCCAGCTCACCCGACAGATTCCAAGAGACCCAGTACTTC; cdr3_aa: CASSPDRFQETQYF
v_call: TRBV11-2; d_call: TRBD2; j_call: TRBJ2-5; clone_size: NA; cdr3_nt: TGTGCCAGCAGCTTTTCCAGCGGGGGGTTTAGGCAGTCCCAAGAGACCCAGTACTTC; cdr3_aa: CASSFSSGGFRQSQETQYF
v_call: TRBV7-2; d_call: NA; j_call: TRBJ2-1; clone_size: NA; cdr3_nt: TGTGCCAGCAGCTTAGCGCACAATGAGCAGTTCTTC; cdr3_aa: CASSLAHNEQFF
v_call: TRBV7-9; d_call: NA; j_call: TRBJ1-5; clone_size: NA; cdr3_nt: TGTGCCAGCAGCTTCGCGCAGGGGTCGGATCCCCAGCATTTT; cdr3_aa: CASSFAQGSDPQHF
v_call: TRBV7-2; d_call: NA; j_call: TRBJ2-3; clone_size: NA; cdr3_nt: TGTGCCAGCAGCTTAGATAGACTCCCAACGCAGTATTTT; cdr3_aa: CASSLDRLPTQYF
v_call: TRBV18; d_call: TRBD1; j_call: TRBJ1-4; clone_size: NA; cdr3_nt: TGTGCCAGCTCACCACGGGGGACAGGGGCTGAAAAACTGTTTTTT; cdr3_aa: CASSPRGTGAEKLFF
v_call: TRBV11-2; d_call: NA; j_call: TRBJ2-7; clone_size: NA; cdr3_nt: TGTGCCAGCAGCTTAGGGACAGTCCCCTCCGAGCAGTACTTC; cdr3_aa: CASSLGTVPSEQYF
v_call: TRBV5-3; d_call: NA; j_call: TRBJ2-1; clone_size: NA; cdr3_nt: TGTGCCAGAAGCTTGGACAGGGAAAGCTCCTACAATGAGCAGTTCTTC; cdr3_aa: CARSLDRESSYNEQFF
v_call: TRBV10-2; d_call: TRBD2; j_call: TRBJ2-2; clone_size: NA; cdr3_nt: TGCGCCAGCAGTGGCCGGGACTACCCCACCGGGGAGCTGTTTTTT; cdr3_aa: CASSGRDYPTGELFF
v_call: TRBV11-2; d_call: NA; j_call: TRBJ1-1; clone_size: NA; cdr3_nt: TGTGCCAGCAGCTTGGACAGCCGGTCGAACACTGAAGCTTTCTTT; cdr3_aa: CASSLDSRSNTEAFF
v_call: TRBV5-6; d_call: TRBD1; j_call: TRBJ1-2; clone_size: many; cdr3_nt: TGTGCCAGCAGCTTGCCCTCAGGGGGCAAGTACACCTTC; cdr3_aa: CASSLPSGGKYTF
v_call: TRBV19; d_call: NA; j_call: TRBJ1-6; clone_size: NA; cdr3_nt: TGTGCCAGTAGTTCTTTCGATTCACCCCTCCACTTT; cdr3_aa: CASSSFDSPLHF
v_call: TRBV6-6; d_call: TRBD1; j_call: TRBJ2-1; clone_size: NA; cdr3_nt: TGTGCCAGCAGTTCCCCGGGACAGCGGCTCAATGAGCAGTTCTTC; cdr3_aa: CASSSPGQRLNEQFF
v_call: TRBV11-3; d_call: NA; j_call: TRBJ2-2; clone_size: NA; cdr3_nt: TGTGCCAGCAGCTTGGGCGGGGTCACCGGGGAGCTGTTTTTT; cdr3_aa: CASSLGGVTGELFF